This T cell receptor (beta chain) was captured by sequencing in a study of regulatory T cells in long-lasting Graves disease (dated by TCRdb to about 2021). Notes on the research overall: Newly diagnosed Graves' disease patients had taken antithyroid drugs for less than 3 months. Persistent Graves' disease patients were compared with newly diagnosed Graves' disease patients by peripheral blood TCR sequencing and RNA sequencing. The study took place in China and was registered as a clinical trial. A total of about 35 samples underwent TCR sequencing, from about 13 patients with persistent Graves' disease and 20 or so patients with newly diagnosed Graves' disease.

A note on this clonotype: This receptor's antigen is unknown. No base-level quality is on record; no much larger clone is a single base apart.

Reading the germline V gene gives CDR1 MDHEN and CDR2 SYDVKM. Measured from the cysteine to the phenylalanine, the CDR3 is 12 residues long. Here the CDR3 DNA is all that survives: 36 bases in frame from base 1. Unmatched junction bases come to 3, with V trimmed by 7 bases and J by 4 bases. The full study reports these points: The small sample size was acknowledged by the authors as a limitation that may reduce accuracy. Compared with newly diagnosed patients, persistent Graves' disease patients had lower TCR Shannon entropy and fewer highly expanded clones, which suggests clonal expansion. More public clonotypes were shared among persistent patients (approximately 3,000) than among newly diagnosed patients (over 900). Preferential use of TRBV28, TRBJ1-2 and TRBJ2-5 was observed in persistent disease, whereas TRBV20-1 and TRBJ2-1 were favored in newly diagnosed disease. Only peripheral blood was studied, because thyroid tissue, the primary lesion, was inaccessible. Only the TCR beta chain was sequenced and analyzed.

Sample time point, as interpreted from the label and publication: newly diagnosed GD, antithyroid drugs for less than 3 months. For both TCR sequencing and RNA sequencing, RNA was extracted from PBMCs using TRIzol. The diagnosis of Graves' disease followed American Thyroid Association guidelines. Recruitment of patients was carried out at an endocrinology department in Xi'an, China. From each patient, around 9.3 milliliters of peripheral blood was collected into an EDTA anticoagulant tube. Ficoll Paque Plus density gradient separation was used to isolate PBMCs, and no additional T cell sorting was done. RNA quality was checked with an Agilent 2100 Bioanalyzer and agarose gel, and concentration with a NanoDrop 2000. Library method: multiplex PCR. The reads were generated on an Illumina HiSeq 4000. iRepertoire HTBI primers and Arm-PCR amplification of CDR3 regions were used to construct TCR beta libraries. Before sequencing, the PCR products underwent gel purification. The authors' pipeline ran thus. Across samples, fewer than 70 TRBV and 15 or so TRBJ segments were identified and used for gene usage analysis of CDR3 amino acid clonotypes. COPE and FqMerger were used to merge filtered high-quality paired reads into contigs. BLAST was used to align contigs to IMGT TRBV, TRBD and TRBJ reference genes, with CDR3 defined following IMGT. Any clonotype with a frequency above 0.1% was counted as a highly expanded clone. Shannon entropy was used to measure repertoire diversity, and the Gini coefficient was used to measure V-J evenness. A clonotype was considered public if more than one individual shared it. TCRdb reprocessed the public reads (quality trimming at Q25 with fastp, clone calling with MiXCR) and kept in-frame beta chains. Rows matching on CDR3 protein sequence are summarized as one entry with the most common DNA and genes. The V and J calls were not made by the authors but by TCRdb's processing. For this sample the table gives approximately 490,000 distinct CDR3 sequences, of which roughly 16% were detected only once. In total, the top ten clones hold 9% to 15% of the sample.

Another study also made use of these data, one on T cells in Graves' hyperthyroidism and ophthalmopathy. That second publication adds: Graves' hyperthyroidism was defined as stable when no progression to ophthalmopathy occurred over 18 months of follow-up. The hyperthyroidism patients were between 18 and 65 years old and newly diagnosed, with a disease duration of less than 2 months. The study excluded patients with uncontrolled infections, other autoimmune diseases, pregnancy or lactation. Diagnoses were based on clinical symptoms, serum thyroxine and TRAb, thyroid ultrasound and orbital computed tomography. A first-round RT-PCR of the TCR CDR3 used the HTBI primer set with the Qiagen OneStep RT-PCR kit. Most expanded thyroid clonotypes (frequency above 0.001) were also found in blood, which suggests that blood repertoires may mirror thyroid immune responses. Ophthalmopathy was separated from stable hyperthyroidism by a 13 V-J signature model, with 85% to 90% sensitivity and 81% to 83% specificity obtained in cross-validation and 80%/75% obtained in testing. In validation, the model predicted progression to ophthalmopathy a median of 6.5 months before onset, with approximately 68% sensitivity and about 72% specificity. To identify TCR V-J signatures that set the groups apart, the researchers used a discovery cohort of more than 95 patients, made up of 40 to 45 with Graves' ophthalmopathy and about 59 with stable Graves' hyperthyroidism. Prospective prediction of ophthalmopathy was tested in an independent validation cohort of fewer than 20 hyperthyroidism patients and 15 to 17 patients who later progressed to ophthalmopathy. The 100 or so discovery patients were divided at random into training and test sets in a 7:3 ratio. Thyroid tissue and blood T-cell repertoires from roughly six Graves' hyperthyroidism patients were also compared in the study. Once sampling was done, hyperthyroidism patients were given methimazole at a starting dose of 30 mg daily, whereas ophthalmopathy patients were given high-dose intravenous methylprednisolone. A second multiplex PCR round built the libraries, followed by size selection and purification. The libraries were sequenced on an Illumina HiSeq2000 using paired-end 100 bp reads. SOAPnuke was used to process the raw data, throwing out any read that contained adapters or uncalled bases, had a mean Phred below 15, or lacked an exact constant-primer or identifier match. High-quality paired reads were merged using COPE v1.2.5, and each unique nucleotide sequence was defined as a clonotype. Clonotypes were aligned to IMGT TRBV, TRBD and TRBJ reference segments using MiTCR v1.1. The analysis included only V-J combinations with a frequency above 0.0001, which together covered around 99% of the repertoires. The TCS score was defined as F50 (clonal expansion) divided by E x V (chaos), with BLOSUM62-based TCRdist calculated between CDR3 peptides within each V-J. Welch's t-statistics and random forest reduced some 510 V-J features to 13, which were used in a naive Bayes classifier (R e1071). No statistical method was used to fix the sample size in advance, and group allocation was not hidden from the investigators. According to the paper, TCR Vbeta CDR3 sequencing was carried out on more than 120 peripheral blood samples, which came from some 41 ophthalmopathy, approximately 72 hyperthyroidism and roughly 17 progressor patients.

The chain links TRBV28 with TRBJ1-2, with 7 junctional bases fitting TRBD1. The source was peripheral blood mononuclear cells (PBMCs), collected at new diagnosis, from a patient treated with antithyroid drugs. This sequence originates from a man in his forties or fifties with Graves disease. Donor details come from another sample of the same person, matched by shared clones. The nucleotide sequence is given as TGTGCCAGCAATGCAGGGGGCTATGGCTACACCTTC. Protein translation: CASNAGGYGYTF.